This TCR beta chain comes out of a study of tissue T cells after allogeneic stem cell transplantation. Overall study results and limits: Tissue-detected TCR repertoire was only partly captured by blood and spleen T cells. Within patients, tissue anatomy strongly shaped TCR repertoire composition. Across patients, clones rarely overlapped, yet motif clusters were shared tissue-specifically.

Retrospectively chosen non-transplant comparators had other cancers and at least five gastrointestinal samples, without known gastrointestinal disease. The V and J ends lost 0 bases and 14 bases respectively, with 11 bases between them. The CDR3 extends over 13 amino acids. Germline values: CDR1 LGHNA, CDR2 YSLEER. Regarding this clone: What it recognizes is unknown.

Generated by immunoSEQ multiplex PCR, the TCRdb table keeps only in-frame clones and is missing some. Counted here are 7,500 to 10,000 clones, roughly three fifths occurring once; the ten biggest clones make up 9.2%. The chain combines TRBV4-3 with TRBJ1-6; D uncertain. The sample was tissue from the ileum, taken at autopsy. The source is a woman aged 18-49 years with breast cancer. CDR3 loop: CASSQDGERSLHF. The CDR3 DNA follows: TGCGCCAGCAGCCAAGACGGAGAGAGGTCCCTCCACTTT.